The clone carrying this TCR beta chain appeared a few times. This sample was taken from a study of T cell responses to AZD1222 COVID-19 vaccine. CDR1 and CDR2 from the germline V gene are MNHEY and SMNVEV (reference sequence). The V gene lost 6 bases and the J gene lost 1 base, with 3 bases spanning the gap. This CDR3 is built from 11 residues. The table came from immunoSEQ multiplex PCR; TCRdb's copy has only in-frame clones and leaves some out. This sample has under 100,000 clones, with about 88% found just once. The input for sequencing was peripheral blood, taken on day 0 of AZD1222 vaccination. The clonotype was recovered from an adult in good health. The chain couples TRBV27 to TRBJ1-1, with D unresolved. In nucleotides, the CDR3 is TGTGCCAGCAGCCCGAACACTGAAGCTTTCTTT. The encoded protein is CASSPNTEAFF.